The sequence of this TCR beta chain was determined in a study of T cell clonality in common variable immunodeficiency. Study conclusions and caveats: Reportedly, TCR beta sequences from common variable immunodeficiency showed fewer deletions and N-nucleotide insertions.

Trimming cost V 7 bases and J 7 bases; bases outside gene matches: 13. The CDR3 totals 16 residues. Some clones are missing from TCRdb's copy, which holds only in-frame ones; the method was immunoSEQ multiplex PCR. Listed for the sample are roughly 29,000 clones, none seen a single time. Ten or more counts support this clone. No antigen is known for it. The DNA ends 3 residues before the CDR3 does, and the rest of the CDR3 is filled in from the germline J gene. The sequenced material came from peripheral blood mononuclear cells. The clonotype was recovered from a person between 18 and 75 years old in good health. The chain has TRBV12-3 or TRBV12-4 and TRBJ2-1; 10 bases align to TRBD2. The CDR3 region is CASIKRAGGPENEQFF. CDR3 DNA, as far as it was read: TGTGCCAGCATCAAGCGAGCGGGGGGGCCGGAGAATGAG.